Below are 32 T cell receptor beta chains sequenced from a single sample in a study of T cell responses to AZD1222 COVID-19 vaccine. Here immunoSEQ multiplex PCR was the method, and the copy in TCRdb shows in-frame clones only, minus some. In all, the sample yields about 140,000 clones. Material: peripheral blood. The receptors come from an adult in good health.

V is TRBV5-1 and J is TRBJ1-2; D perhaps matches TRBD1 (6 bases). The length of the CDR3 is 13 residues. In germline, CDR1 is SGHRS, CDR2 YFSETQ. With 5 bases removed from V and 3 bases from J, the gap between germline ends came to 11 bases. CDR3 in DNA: TGCGCCAGCAGGCGGGGGGCGGACTATGGCTACACCTTC. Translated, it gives CASRRGADYGYTF.

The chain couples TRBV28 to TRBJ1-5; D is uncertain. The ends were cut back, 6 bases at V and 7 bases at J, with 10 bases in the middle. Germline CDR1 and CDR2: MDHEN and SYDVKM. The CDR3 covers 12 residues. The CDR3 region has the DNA TGTGCCAGCAGCCCCCCGCTCCAGCCCCAGCATTTT. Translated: CASSPPLQPQHF. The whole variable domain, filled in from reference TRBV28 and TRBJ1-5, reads DVKVTQSSRYLVKRTGEKVFLECVQDMDHENMFWYRQDPGLGLRLIYFSYDVKMKEKGDIPEGYSVSREKKERFSLILESASTNQTSMYLCASSPPLQPQHFGDGTRLSIL.

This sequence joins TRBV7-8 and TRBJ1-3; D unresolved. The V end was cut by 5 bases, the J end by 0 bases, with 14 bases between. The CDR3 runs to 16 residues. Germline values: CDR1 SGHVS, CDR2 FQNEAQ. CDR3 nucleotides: TGTGCCAGCAGCCCCGAAAGTGGTGGCTCTGGAAACACCATATATTTT. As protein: CASSPESGGSGNTIYF.

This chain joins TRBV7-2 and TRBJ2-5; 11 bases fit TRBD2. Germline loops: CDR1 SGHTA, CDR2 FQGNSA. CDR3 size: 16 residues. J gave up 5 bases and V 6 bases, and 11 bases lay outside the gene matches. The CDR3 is CASSLRTSGLLETQYF. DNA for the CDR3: TGTGCCAGCAGTCTTCGGACTAGCGGGTTACTGGAGACCCAGTACTTC.

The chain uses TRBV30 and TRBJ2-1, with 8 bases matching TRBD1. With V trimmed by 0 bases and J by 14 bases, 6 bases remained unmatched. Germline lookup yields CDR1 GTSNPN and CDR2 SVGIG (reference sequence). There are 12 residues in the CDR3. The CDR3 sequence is CAWSVVAGQEFF. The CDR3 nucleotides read TGTGCCTGGAGTGTCGTTGCGGGACAGGAGTTCTTC.

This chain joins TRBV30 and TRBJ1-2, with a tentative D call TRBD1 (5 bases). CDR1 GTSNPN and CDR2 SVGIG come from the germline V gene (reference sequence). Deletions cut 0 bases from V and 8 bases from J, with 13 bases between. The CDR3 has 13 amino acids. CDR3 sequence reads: CAWSVGGEDGYTF. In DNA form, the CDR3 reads TGTGCCTGGAGTGTAGGAGGGGAGGACGGCTACACCTTC.

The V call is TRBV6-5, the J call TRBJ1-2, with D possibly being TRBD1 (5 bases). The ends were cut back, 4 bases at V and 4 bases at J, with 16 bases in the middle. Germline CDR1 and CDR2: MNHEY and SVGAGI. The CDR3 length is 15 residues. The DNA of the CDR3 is TGTGCCAGCAGTTTTCACACCACCGACAGCTATGGCTACACCTTC. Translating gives CASSFHTTDSYGYTF.

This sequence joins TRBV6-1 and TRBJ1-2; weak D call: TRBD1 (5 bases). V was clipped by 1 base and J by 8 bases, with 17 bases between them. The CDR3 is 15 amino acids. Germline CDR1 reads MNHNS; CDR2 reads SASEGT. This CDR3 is CASSEGKAGLEGYTF. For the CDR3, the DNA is TGTGCCAGCAGTGAAGGAAAGGCAGGGCTGGAAGGCTACACCTTC.

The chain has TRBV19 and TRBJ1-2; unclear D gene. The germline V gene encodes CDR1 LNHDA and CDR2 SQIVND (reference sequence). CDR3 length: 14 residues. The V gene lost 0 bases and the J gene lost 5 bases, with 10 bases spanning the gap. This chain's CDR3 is CASSIDVAGYGYTF. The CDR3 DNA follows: TGTGCCAGTAGTATAGATGTTGCAGGATATGGCTACACCTTC.

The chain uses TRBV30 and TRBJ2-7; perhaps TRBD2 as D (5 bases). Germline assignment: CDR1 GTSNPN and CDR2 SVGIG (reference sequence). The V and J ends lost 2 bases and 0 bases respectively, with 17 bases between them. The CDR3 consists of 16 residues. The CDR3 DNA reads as TGTGCCTGGAGTCCCTCCCTGACTATTTACTCCTACGAGCAGTACTTC. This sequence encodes CAWSPSLTIYSYEQYF.

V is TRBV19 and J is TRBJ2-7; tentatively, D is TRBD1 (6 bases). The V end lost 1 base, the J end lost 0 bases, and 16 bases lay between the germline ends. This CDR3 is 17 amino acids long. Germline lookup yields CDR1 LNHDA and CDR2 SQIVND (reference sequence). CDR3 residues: CASSIVQGGEGSYEQYF. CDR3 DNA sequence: TGTGCCAGTAGTATAGTACAGGGCGGAGAGGGCTCCTACGAGCAGTACTTC.

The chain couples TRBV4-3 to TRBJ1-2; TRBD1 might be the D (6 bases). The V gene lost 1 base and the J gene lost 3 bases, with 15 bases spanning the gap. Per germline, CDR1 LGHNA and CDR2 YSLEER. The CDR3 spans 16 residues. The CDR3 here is CASSQAGGGFDYGYTF. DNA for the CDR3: TGCGCCAGCAGCCAAGCCGGAGGGGGATTTGACTATGGCTACACCTTC.

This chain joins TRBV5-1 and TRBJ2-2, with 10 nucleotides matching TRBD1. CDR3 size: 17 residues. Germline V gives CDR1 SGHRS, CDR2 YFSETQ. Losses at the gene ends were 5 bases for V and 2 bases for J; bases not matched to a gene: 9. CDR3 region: CASRSPGQGFNTGELFF. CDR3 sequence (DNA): TGCGCCAGCAGGTCCCCGGGACAGGGGTTCAACACCGGGGAGCTGTTTTTT.

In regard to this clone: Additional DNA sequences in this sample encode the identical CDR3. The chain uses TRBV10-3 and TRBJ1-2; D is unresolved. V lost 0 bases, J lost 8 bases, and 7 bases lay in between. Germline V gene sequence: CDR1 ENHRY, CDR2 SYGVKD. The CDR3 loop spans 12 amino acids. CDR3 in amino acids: CAISESEGGYTF. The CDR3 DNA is TGTGCCATCAGTGAGTCGGAAGGGGGCTACACCTTC.

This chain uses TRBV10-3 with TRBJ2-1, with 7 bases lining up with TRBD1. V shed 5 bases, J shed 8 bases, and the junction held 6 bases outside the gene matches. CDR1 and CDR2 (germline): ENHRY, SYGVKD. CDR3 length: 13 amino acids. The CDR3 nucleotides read TGTGCCATCAGTCACTCAGACAGGGATGAGCAGTTCTTC. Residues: CAISHSDRDEQFF.

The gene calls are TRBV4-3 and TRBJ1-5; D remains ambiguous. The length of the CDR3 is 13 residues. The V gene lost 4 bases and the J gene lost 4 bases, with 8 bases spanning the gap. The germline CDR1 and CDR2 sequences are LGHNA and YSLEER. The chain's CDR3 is CASSLNFNQPQHF. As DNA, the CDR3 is TGCGCCAGCAGCCTCAATTTTAATCAGCCCCAGCATTTT.

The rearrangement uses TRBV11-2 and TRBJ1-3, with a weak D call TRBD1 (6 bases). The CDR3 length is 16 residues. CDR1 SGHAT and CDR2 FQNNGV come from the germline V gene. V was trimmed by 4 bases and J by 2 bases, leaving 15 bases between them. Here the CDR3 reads CASSSLQGSAGNTIYF. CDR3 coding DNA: TGTGCCAGCAGCTCACTACAGGGATCGGCTGGAAACACCATATATTTT.

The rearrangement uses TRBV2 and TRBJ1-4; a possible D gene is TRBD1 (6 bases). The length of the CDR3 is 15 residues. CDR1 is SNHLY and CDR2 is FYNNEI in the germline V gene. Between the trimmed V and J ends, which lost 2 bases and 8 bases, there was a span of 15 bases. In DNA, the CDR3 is TGTGCCAGCAGTGAACAGGGGACGCCCGGGGAAAAACTGTTTTTT. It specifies CASSEQGTPGEKLFF.

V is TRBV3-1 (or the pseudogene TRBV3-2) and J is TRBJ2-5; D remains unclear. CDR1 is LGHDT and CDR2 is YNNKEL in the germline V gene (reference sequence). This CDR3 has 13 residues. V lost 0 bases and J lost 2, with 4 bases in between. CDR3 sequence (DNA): TGTGCCAGCAGCCAAGACTCGCAAGAGACCCAGTACTTC. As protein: CASSQDSQETQYF.

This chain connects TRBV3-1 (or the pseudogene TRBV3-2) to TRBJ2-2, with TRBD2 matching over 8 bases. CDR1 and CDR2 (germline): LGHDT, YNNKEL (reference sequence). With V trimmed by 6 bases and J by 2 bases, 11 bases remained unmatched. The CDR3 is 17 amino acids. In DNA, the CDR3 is TGTGCCAGCAGTCCTCTTCTACTAGCGGCCAACACCGGGGAGCTGTTTTTT. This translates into CASSPLLLAANTGELFF.

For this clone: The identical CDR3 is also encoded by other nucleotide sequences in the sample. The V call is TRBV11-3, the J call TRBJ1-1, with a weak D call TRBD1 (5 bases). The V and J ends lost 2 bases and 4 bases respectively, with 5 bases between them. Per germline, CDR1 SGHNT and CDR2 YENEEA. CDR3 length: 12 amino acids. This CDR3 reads CASSLRGTEAFF. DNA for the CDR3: TGTGCCAGCAGCTTAAGGGGCACTGAAGCTTTCTTT.

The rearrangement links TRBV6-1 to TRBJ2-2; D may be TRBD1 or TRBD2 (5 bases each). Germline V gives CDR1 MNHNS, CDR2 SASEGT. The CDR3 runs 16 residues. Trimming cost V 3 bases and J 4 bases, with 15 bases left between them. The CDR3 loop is CASSEGGGRGTGELFF. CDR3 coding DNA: TGTGCCAGCAGTGAGGGTGGGGGTAGGGGCACCGGGGAGCTGTTTTTT.

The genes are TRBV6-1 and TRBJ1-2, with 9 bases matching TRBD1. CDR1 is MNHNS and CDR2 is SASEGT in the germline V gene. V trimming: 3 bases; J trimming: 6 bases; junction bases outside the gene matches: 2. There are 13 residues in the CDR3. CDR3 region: CASSDRDRDGYTF. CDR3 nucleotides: TGTGCCAGCAGTGACCGGGACAGGGATGGCTACACCTTC.

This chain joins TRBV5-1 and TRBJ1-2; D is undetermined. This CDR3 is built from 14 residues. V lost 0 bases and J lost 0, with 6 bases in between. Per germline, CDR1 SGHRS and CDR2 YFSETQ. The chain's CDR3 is CASSLDTANYGYTF. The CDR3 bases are TGCGCCAGCAGCTTGGACACAGCTAACTATGGCTACACCTTC.

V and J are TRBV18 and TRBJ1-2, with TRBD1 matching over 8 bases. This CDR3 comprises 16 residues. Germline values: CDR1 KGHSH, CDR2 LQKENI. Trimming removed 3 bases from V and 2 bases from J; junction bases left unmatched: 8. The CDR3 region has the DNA TGTGCCAGCTCACCCAGTGGACAGGGTGCCAACTATGGCTACACCTTC. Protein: CASSPSGQGANYGYTF. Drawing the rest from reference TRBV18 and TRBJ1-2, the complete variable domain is NAGVMQNPRHLVRRRGQEARLRCSPMKGHSHVYWYRQLPEEGLKFMVYLQKENIIDESGMPKERFSAEFPKEGPSILRIQQVVRGDSAAYFCASSPSGQGANYGYTFGSGTRLTVV.

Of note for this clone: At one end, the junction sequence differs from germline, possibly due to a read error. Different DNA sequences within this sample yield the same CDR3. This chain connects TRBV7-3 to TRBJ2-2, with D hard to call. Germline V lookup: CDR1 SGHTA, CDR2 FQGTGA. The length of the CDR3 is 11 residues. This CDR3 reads CASSLTGELFF. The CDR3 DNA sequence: TGTGCCAGCAGCCTAACCGGGGAGCTGTTTTTT.

The CDR3 loop reads CASSLGSITGELFF. The CDR3 nucleotides read TGTGCCAGCAGCTTAGGGAGCATCACCGGGGAGCTGTTTTTT. This chain connects TRBV11-2 to TRBJ2-2; no clear D gene. The CDR3 has 14 amino acids. Germline CDR1 and CDR2: SGHAT and FQNNGV. V lost 1 base and J 4 bases, leaving 7 bases between the germline ends.

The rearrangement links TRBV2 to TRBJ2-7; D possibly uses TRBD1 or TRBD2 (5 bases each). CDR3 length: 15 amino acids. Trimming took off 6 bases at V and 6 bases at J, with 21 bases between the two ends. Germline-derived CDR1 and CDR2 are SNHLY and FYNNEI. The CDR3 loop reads CASRVTEGSYGEQYF. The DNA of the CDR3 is TGTGCCAGCAGGGTCACTGAGGGGTCCTACGGCGAGCAGTACTTC.

This chain's CDR3 is CASSFLGGNIQYF. CDR3 in DNA: TGTGCCAGCAGTTTCCTTGGGGGAAACATTCAGTACTTC. This chain uses TRBV12-3 or TRBV12-4 with TRBJ2-4, with D possibly being TRBD1 or TRBD2 (5 bases each). The length of the CDR3 is 13 residues. The V end was cut by 3 bases, the J end by 6 bases, with 9 bases between.

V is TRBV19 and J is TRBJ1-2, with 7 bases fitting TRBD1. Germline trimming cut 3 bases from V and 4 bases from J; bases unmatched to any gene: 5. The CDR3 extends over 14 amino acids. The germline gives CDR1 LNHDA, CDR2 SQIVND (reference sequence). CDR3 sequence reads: CASSITGEVYGYTF. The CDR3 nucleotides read TGTGCCAGTAGTATTACAGGGGAGGTCTATGGCTACACCTTC.

CDR3 sequence: CASSRVGGEKLFF. The CDR3 DNA reads TGTGCCAGCAGCCGAGTGGGGGGGGAAAAACTGTTTTTT. The chain carries TRBV7-8 and TRBJ1-4; weak D call: TRBD1 (5 bases). CDR3 length: 13 amino acids. Germline CDR1 reads SGHVS; CDR2 reads FQNEAQ. Trimming removed 5 bases from V and 8 bases from J, with 12 bases in between. Supplemented by reference TRBV7-8 and TRBJ1-4, the full variable domain reads GAGVSQSPRYKVAKRGQDVALRCDPISGHVSLFWYQQALGQGPEFLTYFQNEAQLDKSGLPSDRFFAERPEGSVSTLKIQRTQQEDSAVYLCASSRVGGEKLFFGSGTQLSVL.

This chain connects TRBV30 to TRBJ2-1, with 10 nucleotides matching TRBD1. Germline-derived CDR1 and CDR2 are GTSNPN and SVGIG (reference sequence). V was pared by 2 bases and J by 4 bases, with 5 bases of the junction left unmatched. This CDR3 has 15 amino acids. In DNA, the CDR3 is TGTGCCTGGAGTACAGGACAGGGGGGATACAATGAGCAGTTCTTC. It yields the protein CAWSTGQGGYNEQFF.